Shown below are 7 T cell receptor beta chains from a single sample sequenced in a study of OX40 agonist ivuxolimab in advanced cancers. Profiled with immunoSEQ multiplex PCR; TCRdb holds only in-frame clones, not every one. This sample has 45,000 to 50,000 clones, with about nine tenths found just once. Sequencing used CD4+ or CD8+ T cells sorted from blood, obtained in a trial of the OX40 agonist ivuxolimab. Source of these receptors: an adult with an advanced solid tumor such as melanoma, head and neck, liver or kidney cancer.

The chain has TRBV7-9 and TRBJ2-5, with TRBD1 matching over 7 bases. The CDR3 contains 14 residues. V lost 4 bases and J lost 1; bases outside the gene matches: 3. CDR1 and CDR2 from the germline V gene are SEHNR and FQNEAQ (reference sequence). The CDR3 region has the DNA TGTGCCAGCAGCTCCTGGACAGGCCAAGAGACCCAGTACTTC. It translates to CASSSWTGQETQYF.

The DNA of the CDR3 is TGTGCCAGCAGCTCCGGACAGCTTGAAGCTTTCTTT. Residues: CASSSGQLEAFF. This rearrangement joins TRBV7-9 to TRBJ1-1, with a tentative D call TRBD1 (6 bases). V was cut by 4 bases and J by 7 bases, with 10 bases left in between. The CDR3 consists of 12 residues. Germline V gene data show CDR1 as SEHNR and CDR2 as FQNEAQ (reference sequence).

This clone was seen a single time. The rearrangement links TRBV11-3 to TRBJ2-7; no clear D gene. Germline CDR1 and CDR2: SGHNT and YENEEA. The CDR3 runs to 13 residues. Trimming left V 1 base short and J 3 bases short, with 7 bases between. In nucleotides, the CDR3 is TGTGCCAGCAGCTTAGGAACAGACTACGAGCAGTACTTC. The encoded protein is CASSLGTDYEQYF.

The count of this clone is one. The V call is TRBV5-6, the J call TRBJ2-7; D gene ambiguous. This CDR3 spans 13 amino acids. Per germline, CDR1 SGHDT and CDR2 YYEEEE. Trimming removed 0 bases at V and 5 bases at J, with 9 bases between. This chain's CDR3 is CASSLGGSHEQYF. CDR3 nucleotides: TGTGCCAGCAGCTTGGGCGGATCCCACGAGCAGTACTTC.

This sequence joins TRBV7-9 and TRBJ2-3, with D perhaps TRBD2 (6 bases). The CDR3 has 16 amino acids. V dropped 6 bases and J dropped 2 bases, with 18 bases sitting between them. Germline CDR1 is SEHNR and CDR2 is FQNEAQ (reference sequence). CDR3 loop: CASSWAGRWDTDTQYF. Here the CDR3 DNA reads TGTGCCAGCAGTTGGGCGGGGAGATGGGACACAGATACGCAGTATTTT.

The chain couples TRBV27 to TRBJ1-1; no firm D call. Germline CDR1 and CDR2: MNHEY and SMNVEV (reference sequence). Trimming took off 3 bases at V and 1 base at J, with 12 bases between the two ends. This CDR3 spans 15 amino acids. The CDR3 reads CASSFGGPANTEAFF. DNA for the CDR3: TGTGCCAGCAGTTTTGGAGGGCCGGCGAACACTGAAGCTTTCTTT.

This chain joins TRBV6-5 and TRBJ1-6, with D uncertain. This CDR3 has 14 residues. Germline V gene sequence: CDR1 MNHEY, CDR2 SVGAGI. V dropped 0 bases and J dropped 10 bases, with 10 bases sitting between them. The CDR3 reads CASSYSAGISPLHF. The CDR3 region has the DNA TGTGCCAGCAGTTACTCGGCAGGTATCTCACCCCTCCACTTT.